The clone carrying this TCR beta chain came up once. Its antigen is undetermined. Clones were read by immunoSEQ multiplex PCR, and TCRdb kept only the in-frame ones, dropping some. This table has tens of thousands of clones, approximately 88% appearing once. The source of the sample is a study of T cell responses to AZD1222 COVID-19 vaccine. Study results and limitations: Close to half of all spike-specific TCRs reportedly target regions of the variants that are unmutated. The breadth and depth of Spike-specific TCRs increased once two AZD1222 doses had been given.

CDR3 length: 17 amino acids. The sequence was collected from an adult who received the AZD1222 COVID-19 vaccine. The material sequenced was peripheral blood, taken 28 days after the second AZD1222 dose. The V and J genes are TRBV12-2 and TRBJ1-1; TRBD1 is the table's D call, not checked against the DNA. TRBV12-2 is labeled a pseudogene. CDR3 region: CASRLAEDRGNDTEAFF. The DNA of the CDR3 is TGTGCAAGTCGCTTAGCGGAGGACAGGGGGAACGACACTGAAGCTTTCTTT.